Sequencing of this T cell receptor beta chain was carried out in a study of T cell responses to AZD1222 COVID-19 vaccine. Of note for this clone: At one of its ends the junction is not consistent with the germline gene, which may arise from a read error.

Germline assignment: CDR1 LGHDT and CDR2 YNNKEL (reference sequence). This CDR3 has 14 residues. Libraries were prepared by immunoSEQ multiplex PCR; TCRdb keeps only in-frame clonotypes and omits some of them. The sample lists some 120,000 clones, around 89% occurring once. The sequenced sample was peripheral blood, obtained on day 0 of AZD1222 vaccination. The chain employs TRBV3-1 (or the pseudogene TRBV3-2) and TRBJ1-1, with D hard to call. The receptor was derived from an adult in good health. In nucleotides, the CDR3 is TGTGCCAGCAGTCAAGAGTACAGATCCACTGAAGCTTTCTTT. It yields the protein CASSQEYRSTEAFF.